Each of the 8 T cell receptor beta chains below was sequenced from the same sample in a study of blood T cell repertoires in COVID-19. Data came from immunoSEQ multiplex PCR; TCRdb stores just in-frame clones and leaves some out. Here the sample spans approximately 280,000 clones, roughly 86% being singletons. Material for sequencing was PBMCs or T cells enriched from blood (not recorded which). The receptors were gathered from a woman in her late teens or twenties who had recovered from COVID-19.

V usage is TRBV14 and J usage is TRBJ1-2; D ambiguous. CDR1 SGHDN and CDR2 FVKESK come from the germline V gene. This CDR3 spans 13 amino acids. V was cut by 1 base and J by 7 bases, with 10 bases left in between. The CDR3 is CASSQAGTGGYTF. The CDR3 DNA sequence: TGTGCCAGCAGCCAAGCTGGTACTGGTGGCTACACCTTC.

This clone was observed a single time. The chain couples TRBV30 to TRBJ2-1, with D perhaps TRBD2 (6 bases). The V gene lost 4 bases and the J gene lost 0 bases, with 10 bases spanning the gap. Germline V gene data show CDR1 as GTSNPN and CDR2 as SVGIG (reference sequence). The CDR3 covers 14 residues. CDR3 region: CAWTSVSSYNEQFF. The CDR3, as DNA: TGTGCCTGGACTAGCGTTAGCTCCTACAATGAGCAGTTCTTC.

This chain links TRBV2 with TRBJ2-5, with a possible D match to TRBD2 (6 bases). Germline CDR1 SNHLY, CDR2 FYNNEI. This CDR3 comprises 15 residues. Trimming pared 4 bases from V and 4 bases from J, leaving 16 bases between. CDR3 sequence (DNA): TGTGCCAGCAGTGCTGGGACCGCCGGGGGAGAGACCCAGTACTTC. It encodes CASSAGTAGGETQYF.

This chain connects TRBV6-2 or TRBV6-3 to TRBJ1-1, with D possibly matching TRBD1 (5 bases). Germline loops: CDR1 MNHEY, CDR2 SVGEGT. This CDR3 is built from 15 residues. With 5 bases removed from V and 8 bases from J, the gap between germline ends came to 21 bases. CDR3 sequence: CASSHRTWEDEEAFF. The CDR3 DNA reads as TGTGCCAGCAGTCACCGGACATGGGAGGATGAGGAAGCTTTCTTT.

The rearrangement joins TRBV7-6 to TRBJ2-7; no clear D. The germline CDR1 and CDR2 sequences are SGHVS and FNYEAQ. The CDR3 runs 15 residues. The ends were cut back, 1 base at V and 1 base at J, with 11 bases in the middle. The CDR3 DNA sequence: TGTGCCAGCAGCTTAGACGGTCCCGGGTCCTACGAGCAGTACTTC. The encoded protein is CASSLDGPGSYEQYF.

This sequence joins TRBV14 and TRBJ2-5; no reliable D call. The CDR3 spans 13 residues. Germline V gene sequence: CDR1 SGHDN, CDR2 FVKESK. V was clipped by 0 bases and J by 4 bases, with 6 bases between them. Here the CDR3 DNA reads TGTGCCAGCAGCCAAGATTTGGCAGAGACCCAGTACTTC. This codes for CASSQDLAETQYF.

The chain links TRBV27 to TRBJ1-5; weak D call: TRBD1 (5 bases). The V end was cut by 0 bases, the J end by 5 bases, with 8 bases between. This CDR3 spans 14 amino acids. Germline lookup yields CDR1 MNHEY and CDR2 SMNVEV (reference sequence). For the CDR3, the DNA is TGTGCCAGCAGTTTATCACGGGGGGATCAGCCCCAGCATTTT. Translating gives CASSLSRGDQPQHF.

The chain recombines TRBV2 with TRBJ1-1; TRBD1 matches at 10 bases. The CDR3 is 15 amino acids. J was trimmed by 1 base and V by 4 bases; bases with no gene match: 3. Germline V lookup: CDR1 SNHLY, CDR2 FYNNEI. Here the CDR3 reads CASSVWDRGNTEAFF. CDR3 nucleotide sequence: TGTGCCAGCAGTGTGTGGGACAGGGGGAACACTGAAGCTTTCTTT. The whole variable domain, filled in from reference TRBV2 and TRBJ1-1, reads EPEVTQTPSHQVTQMGQEVILRCVPISNHLYFYWYRQILGQKVEFLVSFYNNEISEKSEIFDDQFSVERPDGSNFTLKIRSTKLEDSAMYFCASSVWDRGNTEAFFGQGTRLTVV.